The clone carrying this T cell receptor beta chain was recorded once. The CDR3 totals 15 residues. Per the germline V gene, CDR1 is MNHNS and CDR2 is SASEGT. Trimming at V came to 2 bases and at J to 7 bases, leaving 9 bases not matched to a gene. Clones were read by immunoSEQ multiplex PCR, and TCRdb kept only the in-frame ones, dropping some. The sample carries tens of thousands of clones, about 85% recorded once. The sample is drawn from a study of blood T cell repertoires in COVID-19. This chain joins TRBV6-1 and TRBJ2-5; 8 nucleotides match TRBD1. The sample comprised peripheral blood. The source is an older man with acute or convalescent COVID-19. CDR3 protein: CASSEIWTGKGTQYF. The DNA of the CDR3 is TGTGCCAGCAGTGAAATCTGGACAGGGAAAGGGACCCAGTACTTC.